This entry lists 23 T cell receptor beta chains sequenced from one sample in a study of cytotoxic CD8 clonotypes in ibrutinib-treated CLL. Assay used: immunoSEQ multiplex PCR; TCRdb lists only in-frame clones, some missing. The repertoire holds roughly 170,000 clones, with approximately 84% as singletons. The sample here was PBMCs, taken after 24 months of ibrutinib treatment. These receptor sequences come from a human donor with chronic lymphocytic leukemia.

This clone showed up just a few times. The chain has TRBV4-1 and TRBJ1-1; weak D call: TRBD1 (6 bases). This CDR3 region has 15 residues. The germline gives CDR1 MGHRA, CDR2 YSYEKL. V lost 0 bases, J lost 1 base, and 9 bases lay in between. Here the CDR3 DNA reads TGCGCCAGCAGCCAAGAACCGGGGGCGAACACTGAAGCTTTCTTT. It codes for CASSQEPGANTEAFF.

DNA of the CDR3: TGTGCCAGCTCACGCCAGGGAGATCAGCCCCAGCATTTT. Translation gives CASSRQGDQPQHF. This chain connects TRBV18 to TRBJ1-5, with D tentatively TRBD1 (5 bases). From germline, CDR1 is KGHSH and CDR2 LQKENI. This CDR3 is 13 amino acids long. V was pared by 4 bases and J by 5 bases, with 9 bases between.

The gene calls are TRBV4-1 and TRBJ1-2; D is ambiguous. With 0 bases removed from V and 4 bases from J, the gap between germline ends came to 6 bases. From germline, CDR1 is MGHRA and CDR2 YSYEKL. The CDR3 consists of 13 residues. CDR3 DNA sequence: TGCGCCAGCAGCCAAGATCTTTTCTATGGCTACACCTTC. Translating it yields CASSQDLFYGYTF.

This clone was seen only a few times. V and J are TRBV23-1 and TRBJ2-1; tentatively, D is TRBD1 (5 bases). TRBV23-1 qualifies as an ORF whose function is uncertain. The V gene lost 4 bases and the J gene lost 0 bases, with 10 bases spanning the gap. This CDR3 has 15 amino acids. CDR3 in amino acids: CASSPRDSSYNEQFF. The CDR3 DNA reads as TGCGCCAGCAGTCCTCGCGACAGCTCCTACAATGAGCAGTTCTTC.

This clone appeared a few times. This chain connects TRBV7-2 to TRBJ2-3, with a possible D match to TRBD1 (5 bases). This CDR3 has 17 residues. Germline CDR1 reads SGHTA; CDR2 reads FQGNSA. The V gene lost 1 base and the J gene lost 2 bases, with 16 bases spanning the gap. CDR3 sequence reads: CASSLVGAVRSTDTQYF. DNA of the CDR3: TGTGCCAGCAGCTTAGTAGGGGCGGTGCGGTCCACAGATACGCAGTATTTT.

This chain uses TRBV11-2 with TRBJ1-2; weak D call: TRBD1 (5 bases). V shed 1 base and J shed 2 bases, with 17 bases lying between them. This CDR3 comprises 17 residues. CDR1 SGHAT and CDR2 FQNNGV come from the germline V gene. CDR3 sequence: CASSLGPARARNYGYTF. The CDR3 region has the DNA TGTGCCAGCAGCTTAGGTCCGGCCAGGGCACGGAACTATGGCTACACCTTC.

This clone occurred many times. The J gene is TRBJ1-2, the V gene TRBV2, with D perhaps TRBD1 (6 bases). CDR1 SNHLY and CDR2 FYNNEI come from the germline V gene. The CDR3 has 16 residues. V was trimmed by 6 bases and J by 2 bases, leaving 19 bases between them. This chain's CDR3 is CASSEAGQFNNYGYTF. For the CDR3, the DNA is TGTGCCAGCAGCGAGGCCGGACAGTTCAACAACTATGGCTACACCTTC. The full variable domain, rest sourced from reference TRBV2 and TRBJ1-2, is EPEVTQTPSHQVTQMGQEVILRCVPISNHLYFYWYRQILGQKVEFLVSFYNNEISEKSEIFDDQFSVERPDGSNFTLKIRSTKLEDSAMYFCASSEAGQFNNYGYTFGSGTRLTVV.

This clone was seen a handful of times. The chain carries TRBV19 and TRBJ1-1; D remains ambiguous. From germline, CDR1 is LNHDA and CDR2 SQIVND (reference sequence). V shed 2 bases and J shed 6 bases, with 13 bases lying between them. The CDR3 has 14 residues. CDR3 DNA: TGTGCCAGTAGTATAACGGGGAGTAGACCTGAAGCTTTCTTT. It codes for CASSITGSRPEAFF.

The chain is built from TRBV5-5 and TRBJ1-2; 7 nucleotides align to TRBD1. CDR1 SGHKS and CDR2 YYEKEE come from the germline V gene (reference sequence). V was clipped by 4 bases and J by 2 bases; unmatched bases: 8. The CDR3 loop spans 15 amino acids. The CDR3 region has the DNA TGTGCCAGCAGCCCAACCGGGACAGACAACTATGGCTACACCTTC. Residues: CASSPTGTDNYGYTF.

This clone was seen a single time. The rearrangement joins TRBV11-2 to TRBJ2-1; D might be TRBD1 (8 bases). Trimming shortened V by 3 bases and J by 4 bases, and 22 bases separated the two germline ends. CDR1 SGHAT and CDR2 FQNNGV come from the germline V gene. The CDR3 length is 18 residues. DNA of the CDR3: TGTGCCAGCAGCTTCCTCCCCCCCACAGGGGGGGATTACAATGAGCAGTTCTTC. Amino acids: CASSFLPPTGGDYNEQFF.

This clone was seen only once. The J gene is TRBJ1-3, the V gene TRBV5-1; no reliable D call. The CDR3 totals 18 residues. The V and J ends lost 1 base and 0 bases respectively, with 17 bases between them. Germline values: CDR1 SGHRS, CDR2 YFSETQ. Here the CDR3 DNA reads TGCGCCAGCAGCTTGAACCCTGCAGAGGGTAGCTCTGGAAACACCATATATTTT. Its translation is CASSLNPAEGSSGNTIYF.

The rearrangement uses TRBV19 and TRBJ2-7; D is tentatively TRBD1 or TRBD2 (5 bases each). The germline CDR1 and CDR2 sequences are LNHDA and SQIVND (reference sequence). The V end lost 5 bases, the J end lost 2 bases, and 16 bases lay between the germline ends. CDR3 length: 15 residues. The CDR3 region is CASSHPRQGAYEQYF. Here the CDR3 DNA reads TGTGCCAGTAGTCACCCTCGGCAGGGAGCCTACGAGCAGTACTTC.

The chain uses TRBV7-3 and TRBJ1-2, with 9 nucleotides matching TRBD1. This CDR3 is built from 13 residues. V lost 6 bases to trimming and J lost 4 bases; unmatched junction nucleotides: 3. The germline gives CDR1 SGHTA, CDR2 FQGTGA. The CDR3 protein is CASRTTGGYGYTF. CDR3 sequence (DNA): TGTGCCAGCAGAACGACAGGGGGCTATGGCTACACCTTC.

The genes are TRBV9 and TRBJ1-4, with 7 bases that match TRBD1. Trimming at V came to 2 bases and at J to 5 bases, leaving 6 bases not matched to a gene. CDR1 and CDR2 from the germline V gene are SGDLS and YYNGEE. The CDR3 length is 15 residues. The CDR3 reads CASSVLQGPNEKLFF. DNA for the CDR3: TGTGCCAGCAGCGTCCTACAGGGGCCAAATGAAAAACTGTTTTTT. The whole variable domain, remainder taken from reference TRBV9 and TRBJ1-4, is DSGVTQTPKHLITATGQRVTLRCSPRSGDLSVYWYQQSLDQGLQFLIQYYNGEERAKGNILERFSAQQFPDLHSELNLSSLELGDSALYFCASSVLQGPNEKLFFGSGTQLSVL.

The V gene is TRBV21-1, the J gene TRBJ1-2. TRBV21-1 corresponds to a pseudogene. There are 14 residues in the CDR3. CDR3 region: CASTSKGRTRGYTF. In DNA, the CDR3 is TGTGCCAGCACCTCTAAAGGGCGGACGCGTGGCTACACCTTC.

This chain connects TRBV29-1 to TRBJ2-5, with D perhaps TRBD1 (5 bases). The CDR3 spans 13 residues. With 7 bases removed from V and 1 base from J, the gap between germline ends came to 13 bases. Germline-derived CDR1 and CDR2 are SQVTM and ANQGSEA. CDR3 residues: CSAMPGIQETQYF. Written as DNA, the CDR3 is TGCAGCGCGATGCCAGGGATCCAAGAGACCCAGTACTTC.

The chain employs TRBV7-9 and TRBJ1-3; D is unresolved. V dropped 5 bases and J dropped 0 bases, with 5 bases sitting between them. Germline CDR1 SEHNR, CDR2 FQNEAQ (reference sequence). The CDR3 length is 13 residues. The CDR3 coding sequence is TGTGCCAGCAGCCCTAGCTCTGGAAACACCATATATTTT. This translates into CASSPSSGNTIYF.

CDR3 residues: CASSQGAGGPDTQYF. The CDR3 nucleotides are TGTGCCAGCAGCCAAGGGGCGGGAGGGCCAGATACGCAGTATTTT. The gene calls are TRBV4-2 and TRBJ2-3; 9 nucleotides line up with TRBD2. Germline V gene lookup returns CDR1 LGHNA and CDR2 YNFKEQ. The CDR3 runs to 15 residues. J was trimmed by 4 bases and V by 1 base; bases with no gene match: 3.

V and J are TRBV6-6 and TRBJ2-5, with D perhaps TRBD2 (6 bases). Per germline, CDR1 MNHNY and CDR2 SVGAGI (reference sequence). The CDR3 consists of 15 residues. The V end lost 6 bases, the J end lost 5 bases, and 19 bases lay between the germline ends. The CDR3 loop reads CASRDTHPGRETQYF. CDR3 sequence (DNA): TGTGCCAGCAGGGATACTCACCCAGGGAGGGAGACCCAGTACTTC.

In regard to this clone: Relative to the germline gene, one junction end is altered; a read error may explain this. The chain uses TRBV5-6 and TRBJ2-4; 7 nucleotides align to TRBD1. Germline values: CDR1 SGHDT, CDR2 YYEEEE. The CDR3 totals 15 residues. DNA for the CDR3: TGTGCCAGCAGCCCTACAGCGACAGGGTACAACACTCAGTACTTC. It translates to CASSPTATGYNTQYF.

The rearrangement links TRBV18 to TRBJ2-3; 8 positions agree with TRBD1. Trimming took 5 bases from V and 2 from J; bases not matched to a gene: 3. Germline CDR1 KGHSH, CDR2 LQKENI. The length of the CDR3 is 14 residues. CDR3 residues: CASSNRGNTDTQYF. DNA of the CDR3: TGTGCCAGCTCAAACAGGGGGAACACAGATACGCAGTATTTT. Combining the CDR3 with reference TRBV18 and TRBJ2-3 gives the whole variable domain NAGVMQNPRHLVRRRGQEARLRCSPMKGHSHVYWYRQLPEEGLKFMVYLQKENIIDESGMPKERFSAEFPKEGPSILRIQQVVRGDSAAYFCASSNRGNTDTQYFGPGTRLTVL.

V usage is TRBV30 and J usage is TRBJ2-1; TRBD1 agrees at 7 bases. V trimming: 5 bases; J trimming: 10 bases; junction bases outside the gene matches: 5. The CDR3 length is 11 residues. Looked up from germline, CDR1 is GTSNPN and CDR2 is SVGIG (reference sequence). The CDR3 region has the DNA TGTGCCTGGGGGGACAGCCGGGAGCAGTTCTTC. It encodes CAWGDSREQFF.

This chain uses TRBV27 with TRBJ2-1; TRBD1 agrees at 9 bases. Per the germline V gene, CDR1 is MNHEY and CDR2 is SMNVEV (reference sequence). Trimming removed 2 bases from V and 3 bases from J; junction bases left unmatched: 5. CDR3 length: 16 amino acids. In nucleotides, the CDR3 is TGTGCCAGCAGTTTACAAACAGGGGGCCTCTACAATGAGCAGTTCTTC. This gives the protein CASSLQTGGLYNEQFF.